This section outlines one T cell receptor beta chain sequence together with its context. The ends were cut back, 5 bases at V and 0 bases at J, with 13 bases in the middle. From germline, CDR1 is SEHNR and CDR2 FQNEAQ (reference sequence). The CDR3 is 15 residues long. The source of the sample is a study of control samples from healthy donors and cancer patients. Assay: immunoSEQ multiplex PCR; the TCRdb copy retains only in-frame clones and omits some. Here the sample spans roughly 92,000 clones, 86% being singletons. The receptor was isolated from a woman aged 45 to 65 in good health. Sample: blood. The chain couples TRBV7-9 to TRBJ1-1; D remains ambiguous. The CDR3 spells CASSENNHLNTEAFF. The CDR3 DNA follows: TGTGCCAGCAGCGAAAATAACCATCTGAACACTGAAGCTTTCTTT.